This note documents a single T cell receptor beta chain sequence. Its matching antigen is unknown. The record originates from a study of T cell responses to AZD1222 COVID-19 vaccine. Study-wide findings and caveats: The donors showed a predominance of white British ancestry and of females, with possible underestimation of clonal diversity.

Germline CDR1 is SGHRS and CDR2 is YFSETQ. The CDR3 has 15 amino acids. With V trimmed by 4 bases and J by 11 bases, 13 bases remained unmatched. Repertoires were generated with immunoSEQ multiplex PCR, while TCRdb's copy carries only in-frame clones and drops some. The sample lists about 170,000 clones; 85% to 95% were seen once. The specimen comprised peripheral blood, sampled on day 0 of AZD1222 vaccination. The chain joins TRBV5-1 to TRBJ1-5, with 9 bases that match TRBD1. This TCR derives from an adult in good health. The CDR3: CASSPGTGRTKAQHF. The CDR3 DNA reads TGCGCCAGCAGCCCCGGGACAGGGCGAACCAAAGCCCAGCATTTT. Filled out from reference TRBV5-1 and TRBJ1-5, the complete variable domain reads KAGVTQTPRYLIKTRGQQVTLSCSPISGHRSVSWYQQTPGQGLQFLFEYFSETQRNKGNFPGRFSGRQFSNSRSEMNVSTLELGDSALYLCASSPGTGRTKAQHFGDGTRLSIL.